These 21 T cell receptor beta chains originate from one sample sequenced in a study of T cells in localized non-small cell lung cancer. Using immunoSEQ multiplex PCR, the repertoire was profiled, and TCRdb retains in-frame clones only, with some absent. Counted here are under 6,000 clones, approximately 30% occurring once; the ten biggest clones make up about 4.9%. The material sequenced was lung tumor tissue, taken before any cancer treatment. These receptors all stem from a man aged 40 to 70 with stage III squamous cell lung carcinoma.

This chain links TRBV19 with TRBJ1-1; D uncertain. Trimming took off 5 bases at V and 0 bases at J, with 19 bases between the two ends. The CDR3 totals 17 residues. CDR1 is LNHDA and CDR2 is SQIVND in the germline V gene (reference sequence). Here the CDR3 reads CASSVGVDHRMNTEAFF. The CDR3 DNA reads TGTGCCAGTAGTGTCGGGGTAGACCATCGAATGAACACTGAAGCTTTCTTT. The full variable domain, completed using reference TRBV19 and TRBJ1-1, is DGGITQSPKYLFRKEGQNVTLSCEQNLNHDAMYWYRQDPGQGLRLIYYSQIVNDFQKGDIAEGYSVSREKKESFPLTVTSAQKNPTAFYLCASSVGVDHRMNTEAFFGQGTRLTVV.

Concerning this clone: Other DNA sequences in this sample translate to the same CDR3. The chain couples TRBV28 to TRBJ1-2; D possibly corresponds to TRBD1 (6 bases). The CDR3 covers 13 residues. The V and J ends lost 6 bases and 7 bases respectively, with 15 bases between them. The germline V gene encodes CDR1 MDHEN and CDR2 SYDVKM. The CDR3 is CASSPTGYSGYTF. The CDR3, as DNA: TGTGCCAGCAGCCCTACAGGGTATTCTGGCTACACCTTC.

J is TRBJ1-1 and V is TRBV2; D might be TRBD1 (5 bases). The V and J ends lost 5 bases and 5 bases respectively, with 12 bases between them. The CDR3 has 13 amino acids. Germline V lookup: CDR1 SNHLY, CDR2 FYNNEI. DNA of the CDR3: TGTGCCAGCAGTTCGGAGGGGTGGACTGAAGCTTTCTTT. This encodes CASSSEGWTEAFF.

The table lists this clone with a few counts. The chain carries TRBV11-3 and TRBJ2-1; the match to TRBD2 covers 12 bases. CDR3 length equals 18 residues. The ends lost 4 bases at V and 8 bases at J; junction bases unmatched: 15. CDR1 is SGHNT and CDR2 is YENEEA in the germline V gene. The CDR3 loop reads CASSSGLAGQNYRDEQFF. DNA of the CDR3: TGTGCCAGCAGCTCGGGACTAGCGGGCCAAAACTACCGGGATGAGCAGTTCTTC.

The chain employs TRBV6-8 and TRBJ2-7; weak D call: TRBD2 (6 bases). Trimming shortened V by 6 bases and J by 3 bases, and 12 bases separated the two germline ends. In germline, CDR1 is MNHGY, CDR2 SAAAGT. The CDR3 runs to 13 residues. CDR3 sequence (DNA): TGTGCCAGCAGGGAAATCGGGGGCTACGAGCAGTACTTC. Its translation is CASREIGGYEQYF.

The DNA of the CDR3 is TGCGCCATCGGACAGGGTCATAATTCACCCCTCCACTTT. Encoded protein: CAIGQGHNSPLHF. J is TRBJ1-6 and V is TRBV10-2, with 8 positions matching TRBD1. The germline CDR1 and CDR2 sequences are WSHSY and SAAADI. The V and J ends lost 10 bases and 5 bases, in that order; junction bases with no gene match: 4. The CDR3 consists of 13 residues.

This clone ranks as medium-sized (0.01 to 0.1%). V gene TRBV9 combines with J gene TRBJ1-2, with D possibly being TRBD1 (6 bases). Germline-derived CDR1 and CDR2 are SGDLS and YYNGEE. V lost 5 bases and J 6 bases, leaving 11 bases between the germline ends. CDR3 length: 12 amino acids. CDR3 bases: TGTGCCAGCAGTCCCGGACAGAATGGCTACACCTTC. Its translation: CASSPGQNGYTF.

The gene calls are TRBV6-4 and TRBJ1-6, with 9 bases identical to TRBD1. The junction had 8 bases not matched to a gene; V was cut back by 6 bases and J by 8 bases. The CDR3 covers 15 residues. Per the germline V gene, CDR1 is MRHNA and CDR2 is SNTAGT. CDR3 in DNA: TGTGCCAGCAGGGGGACAGGGAAAGGATATTCACCCCTCCACTTT. Translation gives CASRGTGKGYSPLHF.

This clone has just a few counts. The V and J genes are TRBV2 and TRBJ2-2, with TRBD2 matching over 9 bases. V dropped 5 bases and J dropped 9; count of bases not matched to a gene: 10. The germline V gene encodes CDR1 SNHLY and CDR2 FYNNEI. The CDR3 runs 15 residues. The DNA of the CDR3 is TGTGCCAGCAGTTTAGCGGGGGACAGCAGATGGGAGCTGTTTTTT. Residues: CASSLAGDSRWELFF.

This clone was picked up a small number of times. The chain combines TRBV6-8 with TRBJ2-3, with D unresolved. Trimming shortened V by 8 bases and J by 2 bases, and 20 bases separated the two germline ends. In germline, CDR1 is MNHGY, CDR2 SAAAGT. CDR3 length: 16 amino acids. The CDR3 region has the DNA TGTGCCAGCGGTATGAATCGGCCGGGCCTCACAGATACGCAGTATTTT. Encoded protein: CASGMNRPGLTDTQYF.

The chain has TRBV2 and TRBJ1-5; weak D call: TRBD1 (6 bases). Between the trimmed V and J ends, which lost 3 bases and 2 bases, there was a span of 11 bases. Germline CDR1 SNHLY, CDR2 FYNNEI. The CDR3 sequence is 15 residues long. In nucleotides, the CDR3 is TGTGCCAGCAGTGAGGGGGGGCAGGGCAATCAGCCCCAGCATTTT. Translated: CASSEGGQGNQPQHF.

The chain has TRBV29-1 and TRBJ1-4; TRBD1 might be the D (5 bases). CDR3 length equals 15 residues. The ends were cut back, 1 base at V and 7 bases at J, with 16 bases in the middle. The germline V gene encodes CDR1 SQVTM and CDR2 ANQGSEA. CDR3 DNA sequence: TGCAGCGTTGAAGCCCTGGGGACCGTTGGTGAAAAACTGTTTTTT. Protein sequence: CSVEALGTVGEKLFF.

V gene TRBV19 combines with J gene TRBJ2-1; TRBD2 is a possible D gene (6 bases). Germline assignment: CDR1 LNHDA and CDR2 SQIVND (reference sequence). The ends were cut back, 4 bases at V and 4 bases at J, with 26 bases in the middle. The CDR3 length is 19 residues. The CDR3 region has the DNA TGTGCCAGTAGTACAGACACTACCACACTCCGAGGACTATACAATGAGCAGTTCTTC. It encodes CASSTDTTTLRGLYNEQFF. The complete variable domain, with remaining parts taken from reference TRBV19 and TRBJ2-1, reads DGGITQSPKYLFRKEGQNVTLSCEQNLNHDAMYWYRQDPGQGLRLIYYSQIVNDFQKGDIAEGYSVSREKKESFPLTVTSAQKNPTAFYLCASSTDTTTLRGLYNEQFFGPGTRLTVL.

CDR3 nucleotide sequence: TGTGCCTGGAATCAAAACGGGCCCGCAGATACGCAGTATTTT. It is translated as CAWNQNGPADTQYF. The rearrangement uses TRBV30 and TRBJ2-3; no clear D. The CDR3 loop spans 14 amino acids. The V end was cut by 4 bases, the J end by 4 bases, with 15 bases between. CDR1 and CDR2 from the germline V gene are GTSNPN and SVGIG (reference sequence).

This chain connects TRBV25-1 to TRBJ1-6, with D possibly matching TRBD1 (5 bases). V lost 4 bases and J lost 7, with 8 bases in between. The germline V gene encodes CDR1 MGHDK and CDR2 SYGVNS. CDR3 length: 13 amino acids. CDR3 sequence: CASSVWGNSPLHF. The CDR3 DNA is TGTGCCAGCAGTGTCTGGGGGAATTCACCCCTCCACTTT.

This clone is classed as medium-sized. The V call is TRBV9, the J call TRBJ2-5; 9 nucleotides match TRBD2. This CDR3 has 15 amino acids. CDR1 and CDR2 from the germline V gene are SGDLS and YYNGEE. V shed 2 bases and J 4 bases; nucleotides not matched to a gene: 6. CDR3 in amino acids: CASSVGGGARETQYF. In nucleotides, the CDR3 is TGTGCCAGCAGCGTTGGCGGGGGGGCCCGAGAGACCCAGTACTTC.

The V and J genes are TRBV19 and TRBJ2-7; 8 nucleotides agree with TRBD1. The ends lost 3 bases at V and 6 bases at J; junction bases unmatched: 7. The CDR3 covers 14 residues. CDR1 is LNHDA, CDR2 SQIVND, per germline (reference sequence). The DNA for the CDR3 is TGTGCCAGTAGTATTAGGGGACAGGATGCCGAGCAGTACTTC. Translating it yields CASSIRGQDAEQYF.

This chain links TRBV19 with TRBJ1-2; D unclear. There are 14 residues in the CDR3. Germline V gene lookup returns CDR1 LNHDA and CDR2 SQIVND (reference sequence). V was pared by 7 bases and J by 0 bases, with 12 bases between. This chain's CDR3 is CASNNWYANYGYTF. The CDR3 DNA reads as TGTGCCAGTAATAATTGGTATGCTAACTATGGCTACACCTTC. The whole variable domain, filled in from reference TRBV19 and TRBJ1-2, reads DGGITQSPKYLFRKEGQNVTLSCEQNLNHDAMYWYRQDPGQGLRLIYYSQIVNDFQKGDIAEGYSVSREKKESFPLTVTSAQKNPTAFYLCASNNWYANYGYTFGSGTRLTVV.

The chain has TRBV10-1 and TRBJ2-1, with 9 bases identical to TRBD2. Germline values: CDR1 WNHNN, CDR2 SYGVQD (reference sequence). V was clipped by 3 bases and J by 6 bases; unmatched bases: 12. The CDR3 extends over 17 amino acids. CDR3 residues: CASSDGASGAPGNEQFF. CDR3 DNA: TGCGCCAGCAGTGATGGGGCTAGCGGGGCCCCTGGCAATGAGCAGTTCTTC.

The chain carries TRBV4-1 and TRBJ1-4; 9 bases map to TRBD1. The CDR3 length is 15 residues. Trimming cost V 4 bases and J 8 bases; bases outside gene matches: 8. Germline CDR1 MGHRA, CDR2 YSYEKL. CDR3 region: CASSPSTGGGEKLFF. The CDR3 DNA sequence: TGCGCCAGCAGCCCGTCCACAGGGGGCGGGGAAAAACTGTTTTTT.

Relative to its sample, this clone is medium-sized. This chain joins TRBV11-3 and TRBJ2-5; TRBD1 or TRBD2 may be the D gene (5 bases each). The CDR3 covers 14 residues. With 5 bases removed from V and 4 bases from J, the gap between germline ends came to 14 bases. In germline, CDR1 is SGHNT, CDR2 YENEEA. DNA of the CDR3: TGTGCCAGCAGCCCTCGGGACCCGTTAGAGACCCAGTACTTC. Its translation: CASSPRDPLETQYF.